The 24 T cell receptor beta chains reported below all come from one sample, sequenced in a study of blood T cell repertoires in COVID-19. Method: immunoSEQ multiplex PCR; TCRdb's copy keeps in-frame clones and lacks some. The table lists 84,000 or so clones, about 83% of them singletons. Sequenced input: peripheral blood. The receptors come from a man between 60 and 75 years old with acute or convalescent COVID-19.

The chain joins TRBV19 to TRBJ1-2; D is undetermined. This CDR3 is built from 14 residues. Germline lookup yields CDR1 LNHDA and CDR2 SQIVND (reference sequence). Trimming cost V 5 bases and J 1 base, with 11 bases left between them. The CDR3 DNA sequence: TGTGCCAGTAGTCTTGCAGGTAGTAACTATGGCTACACCTTC. Protein: CASSLAGSNYGYTF. Based on the CDR3 plus reference TRBV19 and TRBJ1-2, the full variable domain is DGGITQSPKYLFRKEGQNVTLSCEQNLNHDAMYWYRQDPGQGLRLIYYSQIVNDFQKGDIAEGYSVSREKKESFPLTVTSAQKNPTAFYLCASSLAGSNYGYTFGSGTRLTVV.

The V call is TRBV5-1, the J call TRBJ2-1; D gene unclear. The V end lost 0 bases, the J end lost 4 bases, and 8 bases lay between the germline ends. The CDR3 spans 14 residues. Looked up from germline, CDR1 is SGHRS and CDR2 is YFSETQ. The CDR3 sequence: CASSLESMYNEQFF. The CDR3 bases are TGCGCCAGCAGCTTGGAGTCTATGTACAATGAGCAGTTCTTC. The full variable domain, completed using reference TRBV5-1 and TRBJ2-1, is KAGVTQTPRYLIKTRGQQVTLSCSPISGHRSVSWYQQTPGQGLQFLFEYFSETQRNKGNFPGRFSGRQFSNSRSEMNVSTLELGDSALYLCASSLESMYNEQFFGPGTRLTVL.

This clone was counted a single time. The chain employs TRBV4-3 and TRBJ2-4, with D hard to call. Germline-derived CDR1 and CDR2 are LGHNA and YSLEER. The CDR3 length is 12 residues. V was pared by 4 bases and J by 6 bases, with 7 bases between. CDR3 loop: CASSPGGNIQYF. CDR3 in DNA: TGCGCCAGCAGCCCCGGTGGAAACATTCAGTACTTC.

As regards this clone: The identical CDR3 is also encoded by other nucleotide sequences in the sample. V gene TRBV9 combines with J gene TRBJ1-6, with D uncertain. CDR3 length: 12 residues. The V end lost 4 bases, the J end lost 7 bases, and 6 bases lay between the germline ends. CDR1 is SGDLS and CDR2 is YYNGEE in the germline V gene. CDR3 amino acids: CASSLSNSPLHF. The DNA for the CDR3 is TGTGCCAGCAGCTTATCCAATTCACCCCTCCACTTT.

The V and J genes are TRBV5-6 and TRBJ1-2; maybe TRBD1 (6 bases). The CDR3 consists of 14 residues. With 4 bases removed from V and 4 bases from J, the gap between germline ends came to 14 bases. Germline-derived CDR1 and CDR2 are SGHDT and YYEEEE. CDR3 nucleotide sequence: TGTGCCAGCAGCGCGGACGGGACATTCTATGGCTACACCTTC. This gives the protein CASSADGTFYGYTF.

The chain uses TRBV7-8 and TRBJ2-7; TRBD1 is a possible D gene (6 bases). Germline assignment: CDR1 SGHVS and CDR2 FQNEAQ. The CDR3 covers 16 residues. Trimming took 0 bases from V and 0 from J, leaving 12 bases between them. The CDR3 DNA is TGTGCCAGCAGCTTAGCGGTCAGGGGCTCCTCCTACGAGCAGTACTTC. Encoded protein: CASSLAVRGSSYEQYF.

This chain connects TRBV7-8 to TRBJ2-3, with 9 bases fitting TRBD1. This CDR3 has 15 amino acids. The V and J ends lost 5 bases and 2 bases, in that order; junction bases with no gene match: 5. The V gene's germline CDR1 is SGHVS and CDR2 FQNEAQ. Written as DNA, the CDR3 is TGTGCCAGCAGCCCCCGGGACAGGGCCACAGATACGCAGTATTTT. Protein: CASSPRDRATDTQYF.

The chain links TRBV7-9 to TRBJ2-3; D possibly corresponds to TRBD2 (5 bases). V lost 5 bases, J lost 3 bases, and 15 bases lay in between. Per germline, CDR1 SEHNR and CDR2 FQNEAQ (reference sequence). This CDR3 region has 15 residues. The CDR3 region has the DNA TGTGCCAGCAGCCCCCGTGGGGAGAGGACAGATACGCAGTATTTT. It codes for CASSPRGERTDTQYF.

The chain links TRBV2 to TRBJ1-4; D possibly corresponds to TRBD1 (5 bases). The CDR3 is 12 residues long. The germline V gene has CDR1 SNHLY and CDR2 FYNNEI. This CDR3 reads CAAGGANEKLFF. CDR3 nucleotide sequence: TGTGCAGCCGGGGGAGCTAATGAAAAACTGTTTTTT. Full variable domain (rest looked up from reference TRBV2 and TRBJ1-4): EPEVTQTPSHQVTQMGQEVILRCVPISNHLYFYWYRQILGQKVEFLVSFYNNEISEKSEIFDDQFSVERPDGSNFTLKIRSTKLEDSAMYFCAAGGANEKLFFGSGTQLSVL.

This chain connects TRBV4-3 to TRBJ2-7; D possibly corresponds to TRBD2 (7 bases). The CDR3 has 17 residues. Germline V gives CDR1 LGHNA, CDR2 YSLEER. The V end was cut by 1 base, the J end by 5 bases, with 21 bases between. The CDR3 protein is CASSQVGGGADFDEQYF. The CDR3 DNA reads as TGCGCCAGCAGCCAAGTTGGGGGGGGCGCAGATTTCGACGAGCAGTACTTC.

The V gene is TRBV5-5, the J gene TRBJ1-5, with 8 bases that match TRBD1. The V gene's germline CDR1 is SGHKS and CDR2 YYEKEE (reference sequence). The CDR3 sequence is 15 residues long. J gave up 6 bases and V 0 bases, and 5 bases lay outside the gene matches. As DNA, the CDR3 is TGTGCCAGCAGCTTGGCAGGGGGCTCGGGTCAGCCCCAGCATTTT. It encodes CASSLAGGSGQPQHF. Full variable domain (rest looked up from reference TRBV5-5 and TRBJ1-5): DAGVTQSPTHLIKTRGQQVTLRCSPISGHKSVSWYQQVLGQGPQFIFQYYEKEERGRGNFPDRFSARQFPNYSSELNVNALLLGDSALYLCASSLAGGSGQPQHFGDGTRLSIL.

Written as DNA, the CDR3 is TGCGCCAGCAGCCAATCCGTTAGCTCTGGAAACACCATATATTTT. Its translation: CASSQSVSSGNTIYF. The chain recombines TRBV4-3 with TRBJ1-3; unclear D gene. Germline V CDR1 and CDR2: LGHNA, YSLEER. V lost 2 bases and J 0 bases, leaving 8 bases between the germline ends. There are 15 residues in the CDR3.

The V call is TRBV25-1, the J call TRBJ1-6; no clear D. Looked up from germline, CDR1 is MGHDK and CDR2 is SYGVNS. Trimming took 4 bases from V and 5 from J, leaving 6 bases between them. The length of the CDR3 is 13 residues. The CDR3: CASSVTDNSPLHF. CDR3 nucleotides: TGTGCCAGCAGTGTTACAGATAATTCACCCCTCCACTTT.

This clone appeared once. The chain combines TRBV9 with TRBJ2-5, with 7 bases fitting TRBD2. CDR3 length: 15 amino acids. J lost 1 base, V lost 0 bases, and 3 bases had no gene match. Germline assignment: CDR1 SGDLS and CDR2 YYNGEE. The CDR3 sequence is CASSVGGRGQETQYF. The CDR3 DNA reads as TGTGCCAGCAGCGTAGGTGGGAGGGGCCAAGAGACCCAGTACTTC.

The genes are TRBV7-9 and TRBJ2-1; no reliable D call. There are 10 residues in the CDR3. Germline CDR1 and CDR2: SEHNR and FQNEAQ (reference sequence). V was shortened by 5 bases and J by 10 bases, with 6 bases between the two germline ends. CDR3 amino acids: CASSPLEQFF. The CDR3 DNA is TGTGCCAGCAGCCCCCTAGAGCAGTTCTTC. Supplemented by reference TRBV7-9 and TRBJ2-1, the full variable domain reads DTGVSQNPRHKITKRGQNVTFRCDPISEHNRLYWYRQTLGQGPEFLTYFQNEAQLEKSRLLSDRFSAERPKGSFSTLEIQRTEQGDSAMYLCASSPLEQFFGPGTRLTVL.

This chain joins TRBV13 and TRBJ2-7; 13 bases agree with TRBD2. Germline V gene lookup returns CDR1 PRHDT and CDR2 FYEKMQ (reference sequence). The CDR3 runs to 16 residues. The J segment lost 0 bases and the V segment lost 5 bases, leaving 4 bases of the junction unmatched. The CDR3 nucleotides read TGTGCCAGCAGCAGGCGGACTAGCGGGAGCTCCTACGAGCAGTACTTC. It is translated as CASSRRTSGSSYEQYF.

This chain joins TRBV29-1 and TRBJ1-2; perhaps TRBD1 as D (6 bases). This CDR3 contains 14 residues. In germline, CDR1 is SQVTM, CDR2 ANQGSEA. V lost 4 bases, J lost 3 bases, and 15 bases lay in between. The CDR3 sequence: CSVGGTSKDYGYTF. For the CDR3, the DNA is TGCAGCGTTGGGGGGACATCAAAAGACTATGGCTACACCTTC.

V gene TRBV2 combines with J gene TRBJ1-1, with D hard to call. This CDR3 contains 13 residues. V shed 4 bases and J shed 1 base, with 7 bases lying between them. Germline assignment: CDR1 SNHLY and CDR2 FYNNEI. As DNA, the CDR3 is TGTGCCAGCAGTGCGGAGCGGAACACTGAAGCTTTCTTT. This codes for CASSAERNTEAFF.

This clone was counted only a few times. The chain joins TRBV11-3 to TRBJ2-3; 8 bases line up with TRBD1. Germline CDR1 is SGHNT and CDR2 is YENEEA. The CDR3 consists of 15 residues. Trimming removed 5 bases from V and 4 bases from J; junction bases left unmatched: 8. The CDR3: CASSAGQGGADTQYF. In DNA form, the CDR3 reads TGTGCCAGCAGCGCTGGACAGGGAGGTGCAGATACGCAGTATTTT.

This clone was counted between two and nine times. This sequence joins TRBV30 and TRBJ1-1; 8 bases line up with TRBD1. The V and J ends lost 2 bases and 4 bases, in that order; junction bases with no gene match: 0. Germline-derived CDR1 and CDR2 are GTSNPN and SVGIG (reference sequence). The length of the CDR3 is 12 residues. The CDR3, as DNA: TGTGCCTGGAGTACAGGGGGCACTGAAGCTTTCTTT. It is translated as CAWSTGGTEAFF.

The CDR3 region is CAISEQGDRVDYGYTF. DNA of the CDR3: TGTGCCATCAGTGAACAGGGAGATCGGGTCGACTATGGCTACACCTTC. The chain joins TRBV10-3 to TRBJ1-2, with TRBD1 as a possible D gene (6 bases). The CDR3 has 16 amino acids. V lost 3 bases, J lost 3 bases, and 17 bases lay in between. Germline CDR1 ENHRY, CDR2 SYGVKD.

This chain connects TRBV11-2 to TRBJ2-2, with D maybe TRBD1 (6 bases). V dropped 8 bases and J dropped 6 bases, with 13 bases sitting between them. The germline V gene encodes CDR1 SGHAT and CDR2 FQNNGV. CDR3 length: 13 residues. The CDR3 loop reads CASLKGGSGELFF. For the CDR3, the DNA is TGTGCCAGCCTCAAAGGGGGTTCCGGGGAGCTGTTTTTT.

The V and J genes are TRBV30 and TRBJ2-2; 8 nucleotides align to TRBD1. V gave up 0 bases and J gave up 5 bases; unmatched junction bases: 8. The CDR3 runs to 16 residues. Germline V gene data show CDR1 as GTSNPN and CDR2 as SVGIG (reference sequence). The CDR3 DNA is TGTGCCTGGAGTGTGATAAGGACAGGGTTAACCGGGGAGCTGTTTTTT. Protein: CAWSVIRTGLTGELFF.

V and J are TRBV12-3 or TRBV12-4 and TRBJ1-2; tentatively, D is TRBD1 (5 bases). The CDR3 loop spans 13 amino acids. V was clipped by 3 bases and J by 8 bases, with 13 bases between them. CDR3 DNA sequence: TGTGCCAGCAGTTTTAGGGAGGGGCGCGGCTACACCTTC. It specifies CASSFREGRGYTF.